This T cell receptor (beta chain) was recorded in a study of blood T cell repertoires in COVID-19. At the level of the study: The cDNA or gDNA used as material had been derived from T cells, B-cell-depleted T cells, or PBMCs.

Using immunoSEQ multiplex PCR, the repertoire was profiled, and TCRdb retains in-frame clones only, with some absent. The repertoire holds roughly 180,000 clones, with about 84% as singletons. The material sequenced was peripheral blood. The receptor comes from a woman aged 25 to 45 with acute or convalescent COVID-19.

CDR3 bases: TGTGCCATTTCTTTCTGGACATCCCTAGAGATTGGCTACACCTTC. Translated: CAISFWTSLEIGYTF. V is TRBV6-5 and J is TRBJ1-2; TRBD1 is a possible D gene (5 bases). Germline loops: CDR1 MNHEY, CDR2 SVGAGI. Trimming shortened V by 10 bases and J by 7 bases, and 25 bases separated the two germline ends. The CDR3 has 15 amino acids.